This T cell receptor beta chain was recovered during a study of blood T cell repertoires in COVID-19. The wider study: Samples taken during acute and convalescent COVID-19 were collected in the United States, Italy and Spain. PBMCs, B-cell-depleted T cells, or T cells provided the cDNA or gDNA that made up the material.

CDR1 is MNHNS and CDR2 is SASEGT in the germline V gene. V lost 1 base, J lost 4 bases, and 7 bases lay in between. The CDR3 runs 13 residues. Generated by immunoSEQ multiplex PCR, the TCRdb table keeps only in-frame clones and is missing some. Of under 300,000 clones in the sample, around 90% were seen once. The sequenced sample was peripheral blood. The TCR originated in a woman aged 30 to 39 with acute or convalescent COVID-19. The chain carries TRBV6-1 and TRBJ1-2; D is unresolved. As DNA, the CDR3 is TGTGCCAGCAGTGAAGACGGGTTCTATGGCTACACCTTC. Translated: CASSEDGFYGYTF.